The following is a T cell receptor beta chain sequence with its context. The antigen is undetermined. With 5 bases removed from V and 4 bases from J, the gap between germline ends came to 13 bases. The CDR3 is made up of 15 amino acids. Looked up from germline, CDR1 is SGHNT and CDR2 is YYREEE (reference sequence). Assay used: immunoSEQ multiplex PCR; TCRdb lists only in-frame clones, some missing. The sample has 99,000 or so clones; around 90% are singletons. The data are from a study of T cell responses to AZD1222 COVID-19 vaccine. Findings and limits, study-wide: The donor group comprised mostly white British people and more females; the analysis possibly underestimated clonal diversity. It was only after the peak T cell response that any repertoires were sampled. Seropositive at baseline were only a handful of AZD1222 recipients.

Specimen: peripheral blood, collected on day 0 of AZD1222 vaccination. This sequence originates from an adult in good health. The chain combines TRBV5-4 with TRBJ2-6; D gene unclear. The CDR3 loop is CASSFWAAGANVLTF. The CDR3 region has the DNA TGTGCCAGCAGTTTCTGGGCCGCGGGGGCCAACGTCCTGACTTTC.